The rows below give T cell receptor beta chains drawn from one sample of a study of shared clonotypes between healthy human individuals. Measured with immunoSEQ multiplex PCR; TCRdb has only the in-frame clones, and not every one. This sample yields around 2.1 million clones, of which roughly 95% are seen a single time; about 0.13% belongs to the top ten. Sequenced input: naive CD4+ T cells sorted from blood. The receptors come from a man younger than 35 in good health. The CDR3 runs from the conserved cysteine through the conserved F or W. D genes are given only for firm matches. Only some rows state a clone size, as once, few, many or a class for expanded clones.

NA	NA	TRBV5-1	TRBJ2-2	CASSVPNTGELFF	TGCGCCAGCAGCGTTCCGAACACCGGGGAGCTGTTTTTT
TRBD1	NA	TRBV6-5	TRBJ1-5	CASRRDSSNQPQHF	TGTGCCAGCAGACGGGACAGCAGCAATCAGCCCCAGCATTTT
NA	once	TRBV5-6	TRBJ1-1	CASSLGILNTEAFF	TGTGCCAGCAGCTTAGGGATATTGAACACTGAAGCTTTCTTT
TRBD1	few	TRBV6-1	TRBJ2-7	CASSTSRDSTYEQYF	TGTGCCAGCAGTACTTCCCGGGACAGCACCTACGAGCAGTACTTC
NA	NA	TRBV6-1	TRBJ1-2	CASSPGQDGYTF	TGTGCCAGCTCCCCGGGGCAGGATGGCTACACCTTC
TRBD2	once	TRBV4-3	TRBJ2-1	CASSPKARTSNEQFF	TGCGCCAGCAGCCCAAAGGCCCGGACTAGCAATGAGCAGTTCTTC
NA	NA	TRBV27	TRBJ2-4	CASSSRGPVNIQYF	TGTGCCAGCAGTTCTCGGGGACCAGTTAACATTCAGTACTTC
TRBD1	NA	TRBV5-1	TRBJ2-7	CASSATGGSSSYEQYF	TGCGCCAGCAGCGCAACAGGGGGCTCCAGCTCCTACGAGCAGTACTTC
NA	NA	TRBV6-5	TRBJ1-5	CASSVGGGNQPQHF	TGTGCCAGCAGTGTAGGGGGGGGCAATCAGCCCCAGCATTTT
NA	NA	TRBV19	TRBJ1-2	CASSISVSASRLGGYTF	TGTGCCAGTAGTATTAGTGTCAGTGCGTCAAGGCTAGGAGGCTACACCTTC
NA	NA	TRBV19	TRBJ2-1	CASSMWGLYNEQFF	TGTGCCAGTAGTATGTGGGGACTTTACAATGAGCAGTTCTTC
NA	NA	TRBV27	TRBJ2-7	CASSLQGGYEQYF	TGTGCCAGCAGTCTCCAGGGGGGGTACGAGCAGTACTTC
TRBD1	NA	TRBV6-6	TRBJ2-2	CASSYSFKQGSGELFF	TGTGCCAGCAGTTACTCTTTTAAACAGGGGTCCGGGGAGCTGTTTTTT
NA	few	TRBV10-3	TRBJ1-2	CAITLTRGYGYTF	TGTGCCATCACCCTAACAAGAGGTTATGGCTACACCTTC